This T cell receptor (beta chain) originates from a study of T-cell reconstitution after alpha-beta-depleted transplantation in children. Study-wide points: At day 60, the high TCRbeta diversity found in some patients originated from recipient T cells and thymic progenitors that had survived.

Preparation of the TCRbeta library was carried out with unique molecular identifiers. From the PCR reads, TCRdb called clonotypes with MiXCR, one entry per CDR3 protein. The sample records around 700,000 distinct CDR3 sequences, around 13% being singletons. This clonotype was counted ten times or more. Its specificity is unknown. V lost 7 bases and J lost 1, with 4 bases in between. The CDR3 has 12 amino acids. Looked up from germline, CDR1 is MDHEN and CDR2 is SYDVKM. The specimen comprised PBMCs, sampled before TCRalphabeta/CD19-depleted stem cell transplant. The chain employs TRBV28 and TRBJ2-2, with D uncertain. This receptor was taken from a girl aged 2-10 years with congenital amegakaryocytic thrombocytopenia, due to receive a stem cell transplant. CDR3: CASKGNTGELFF. For the CDR3, the DNA is TGTGCCAGCAAGGGGAACACCGGGGAGCTGTTTTTT.